The 6 T cell receptor beta chains listed next were all sequenced from one sample in a study of blood T cell repertoires in COVID-19. The data were produced by immunoSEQ multiplex PCR, yet TCRdb's version contains in-frame clones alone and is incomplete. The repertoire consists of fewer than 300,000 clones, with 88% occurring once and the leading ten covering roughly 0.8%. Sequencing input: peripheral blood. The receptors were sampled from a woman younger than 45 with acute or convalescent COVID-19.

The gene calls are TRBV6-2 or TRBV6-3 and TRBJ2-2; tentative D call: TRBD1 (5 bases). Germline CDR1 and CDR2: MNHEY and SVGEGT. The CDR3 has 15 residues. Trimming took off 2 bases at V and 0 bases at J, with 7 bases between the two ends. In DNA form, the CDR3 reads TGTGCCAGCAGTTACAGGGGTACGAACACCGGGGAGCTGTTTTTT. It encodes CASSYRGTNTGELFF.

V gene TRBV30 combines with J gene TRBJ1-3, with D uncertain. CDR3 length: 15 residues. V was cut by 1 base and J by 2 bases, with 12 bases left in between. The germline CDR1 and CDR2 sequences are GTSNPN and SVGIG (reference sequence). The CDR3 spells CAWSDGPPAGNTIYF. CDR3 DNA sequence: TGTGCCTGGAGTGACGGTCCCCCCGCTGGAAACACCATATATTTT.

This clone was counted a single time. V is TRBV7-2 and J is TRBJ1-1; 8 bases are shared with TRBD1. Germline V gene sequence: CDR1 SGHTA, CDR2 FQGNSA. The CDR3 is made up of 15 amino acids. The V gene end was trimmed by 5 bases and the J gene end by 1 base; junction bases not matched to a gene: 6. CDR3 protein: CASSESGQGNTEAFF. The CDR3 DNA reads as TGTGCCAGCAGCGAATCAGGACAGGGGAACACTGAAGCTTTCTTT.

This clone was seen only once. Here the CDR3 reads CAWGQGARNQPQHF. CDR3 in DNA: TGTGCCTGGGGACAGGGGGCGCGCAATCAGCCCCAGCATTTT. This chain joins TRBV30 and TRBJ1-5, with TRBD1 matching 11 bases. Germline V gene lookup returns CDR1 GTSNPN and CDR2 SVGIG (reference sequence). The CDR3 spans 14 residues. The J segment lost 2 bases and the V segment lost 5 bases, leaving 2 bases of the junction unmatched.

This chain uses TRBV5-1 with TRBJ2-1, with 9 nucleotides matching TRBD2. The CDR3 extends over 15 amino acids. The germline V gene encodes CDR1 SGHRS and CDR2 YFSETQ. J gave up 8 bases and V 0 bases, and 6 bases lay outside the gene matches. In DNA form, the CDR3 reads TGCGCCAGCAGCTTGGATAGCGGGAGAACCGATGAGCAGTTCTTC. This sequence encodes CASSLDSGRTDEQFF. The variable domain in full, with the rest retrieved from reference TRBV5-1 and TRBJ2-1, is KAGVTQTPRYLIKTRGQQVTLSCSPISGHRSVSWYQQTPGQGLQFLFEYFSETQRNKGNFPGRFSGRQFSNSRSEMNVSTLELGDSALYLCASSLDSGRTDEQFFGPGTRLTVL.

V usage is TRBV18 and J usage is TRBJ1-2; TRBD1 matches at 8 bases. The V gene end was trimmed by 3 bases and the J gene end by 4 bases; junction bases not matched to a gene: 4. Germline V gene sequence: CDR1 KGHSH, CDR2 LQKENI. This CDR3 has 14 amino acids. CDR3 DNA sequence: TGTGCCAGCTCACCCCGGACAGGGACCTATGGCTACACCTTC. Translating gives CASSPRTGTYGYTF.